The present TCR beta chain was sequenced within a study of blood T cell repertoires in COVID-19. In the study overall: Specimens from acute and convalescent COVID-19 originated in the United States, Italy and Spain. T cells, B-cell-depleted T cells, or PBMCs supplied cDNA or gDNA.

Trimming cost V 2 bases and J 10 bases, with 12 bases left between them. This CDR3 contains 13 residues. From germline, CDR1 is WNHNN and CDR2 SYGVQD (reference sequence). The sample holds a few counts of this clone. In the authors' workflow: Quantification of nucleated cells was approximated via reference gene primer amplification. Repertoires were generated with immunoSEQ multiplex PCR, while TCRdb's copy carries only in-frame clones and drops some. V and J calls and clone size are as listed in that table; D and trimming were resolved from the DNA. The sample contains over 250,000 clones, approximately 90% of which appear only once. During active infection, Seattle patients enrolled and were then monitored through disease.

The chain employs TRBV10-1 and TRBJ1-5; D call uncertain. Sequenced material: peripheral blood. The TCR originated in a woman in her fifties or sixties with COVID-19, enrolled during active disease. CDR3 residues: CASSETLAGPQHF. As DNA, the CDR3 is TGCGCCAGCAGTGAGACTCTAGCGGGTCCCCAGCATTTT.